One sample yielded the 20 T cell receptor beta chains listed below, sequenced in a study of control samples from healthy donors and cancer patients. Sequencing was performed with immunoSEQ multiplex PCR; in TCRdb, only in-frame clones are kept and a portion is missing. The sample holds some 120,000 clones, about 92% seen once. What was sequenced was PBMCs. These receptor sequences come from a man aged 50 to 60 with head and neck cancer.

The rearrangement links TRBV6-5 to TRBJ1-4, with D possibly matching TRBD1 (6 bases). This CDR3 is 15 amino acids long. The germline V gene has CDR1 MNHEY and CDR2 SVGAGI. V lost 5 bases and J 6 bases, leaving 16 bases between the germline ends. This chain's CDR3 is CASSTLQGLDEKLFF. The CDR3 DNA sequence: TGTGCCAGCAGTACTTTACAGGGATTGGATGAAAAACTGTTTTTT.

Only one count was recorded for this clone. V and J are TRBV19 and TRBJ2-3; perhaps D is TRBD1 or TRBD2 (6 bases each). Germline-derived CDR1 and CDR2 are LNHDA and SQIVND (reference sequence). V lost 1 base, J lost 1 base, and 9 bases lay in between. The CDR3 has 15 residues. The CDR3 DNA follows: TGTGCCAGTAGTATAGCGGGGGCAGGCACAGATACGCAGTATTTT. Translation gives CASSIAGAGTDTQYF.

The rearrangement joins TRBV2 to TRBJ1-5, with a possible D match to TRBD1 (5 bases). V gave up 4 bases and J gave up 1 base, with 8 bases separating them. CDR3 length equals 14 residues. Per the germline V gene, CDR1 is SNHLY and CDR2 is FYNNEI. In nucleotides, the CDR3 is TGTGCCAGCAGTGGAGGGGCCAGCAATCAGCCCCAGCATTTT. This encodes CASSGGASNQPQHF.

This sequence joins TRBV19 and TRBJ1-1; a possible D gene is TRBD1 (5 bases). Per the germline V gene, CDR1 is LNHDA and CDR2 is SQIVND (reference sequence). This CDR3 spans 15 amino acids. Trimming pared 3 bases from V and 2 bases from J, leaving 13 bases between. CDR3 protein: CASSIIGGSNTEAFF. The CDR3 DNA sequence: TGTGCCAGTAGTATCATCGGGGGGAGCAACACTGAAGCTTTCTTT.

In this sample, this clone turned up once. The chain uses TRBV18 and TRBJ2-5, with D hard to call. Germline V gives CDR1 KGHSH, CDR2 LQKENI. The V end was cut by 3 bases, the J end by 1 base, with 6 bases between. The CDR3 covers 13 residues. The CDR3, as DNA: TGTGCCAGCTCACCTCCGTCCCAAGAGACCCAGTACTTC. Its protein product is CASSPPSQETQYF.

To note about this clone: This sample also contains other DNA sequences that code for the same CDR3. V usage is TRBV7-9 and J usage is TRBJ1-3; tentatively, D is TRBD1 (5 bases). The CDR3 has 15 amino acids. Germline CDR1 reads SEHNR; CDR2 reads FQNEAQ (reference sequence). Trimming cost V 0 bases and J 0 bases, with 6 bases left between them. DNA for the CDR3: TGTGCCAGCAGCTTAGCTGGGACCTCTGGAAACACCATATATTTT. It encodes CASSLAGTSGNTIYF.

V gene TRBV7-9 combines with J gene TRBJ2-1; D is ambiguous. This CDR3 is built from 14 residues. The V gene's germline CDR1 is SEHNR and CDR2 FQNEAQ (reference sequence). Trimming stripped 4 bases from V and 2 bases from J, with 9 bases between. CDR3 protein: CASSSIAAYNEQFF. The CDR3 DNA follows: TGTGCCAGCAGCTCTATCGCTGCCTACAATGAGCAGTTCTTC.

The CDR3 is CAWSQTGTGAEKLFF. As DNA, the CDR3 is TGTGCCTGGAGTCAAACCGGGACAGGGGCTGAAAAACTGTTTTTT. The chain uses TRBV30 and TRBJ1-4, with TRBD1 matching over 10 bases. Trimming removed 2 bases from V and 7 bases from J; junction bases left unmatched: 7. Germline V lookup: CDR1 GTSNPN, CDR2 SVGIG (reference sequence). CDR3 size: 15 residues.

The CDR3 sequence is CASRRIMNTEAFF. CDR3 DNA: TGTGCCAGCCGCCGGATTATGAACACTGAAGCTTTCTTT. The rearrangement joins TRBV2 to TRBJ1-1; D is undetermined. CDR1 is SNHLY, CDR2 FYNNEI, per germline. The CDR3 contains 13 residues. Trimming removed 8 bases from V and 0 bases from J, with 10 bases in between.

The rearrangement joins TRBV18 to TRBJ2-5, with TRBD2 matching over 8 bases. Germline V gene data show CDR1 as KGHSH and CDR2 as LQKENI. The CDR3 extends over 17 amino acids. V was clipped by 5 bases and J by 7 bases; unmatched bases: 18. CDR3 amino acids: CASSFQPLVLAEVTQYF. The DNA for the CDR3 is TGTGCCAGCTCATTCCAGCCCCTAGTACTAGCGGAGGTGACCCAGTACTTC.

The rearrangement uses TRBV12-3 or TRBV12-4 and TRBJ2-1, with D unresolved. CDR3 length equals 12 residues. The V end was cut by 6 bases, the J end by 8 bases, with 11 bases between. CDR3 sequence: CASREQVYEQFF. CDR3 DNA: TGTGCCAGCAGGGAGCAGGTCTATGAGCAGTTCTTC.

This chain links TRBV7-6 with TRBJ1-4; 7 bases line up with TRBD1. V dropped 5 bases and J dropped 0; count of bases not matched to a gene: 6. Germline V gene lookup returns CDR1 SGHVS and CDR2 FNYEAQ. The CDR3 loop spans 16 amino acids. This CDR3 reads CASSRQGGATNEKLFF. The CDR3 bases are TGTGCCAGCAGCCGACAGGGTGGGGCAACTAATGAAAAACTGTTTTTT.

The chain carries TRBV6-2 or TRBV6-3 and TRBJ2-7, with 9 bases that match TRBD1. With 5 bases clipped from V and 3 bases from J, the junction kept 8 bases outside the gene matches. Germline values: CDR1 MNHEY, CDR2 SVGEGT. CDR3 length equals 15 residues. The CDR3 region is CASSPAGTGNYEQYF. CDR3 DNA sequence: TGTGCCAGCAGTCCCGCTGGGACAGGGAACTACGAGCAGTACTTC.

The CDR3 sequence is CASSVGPMWHGNQPQHF. CDR3 in DNA: TGTGCCAGCAGCGTAGGCCCAATGTGGCACGGCAATCAGCCCCAGCATTTT. This chain joins TRBV9 and TRBJ1-5; no definite D call. The V gene lost 0 bases and the J gene lost 2 bases, with 15 bases spanning the gap. This CDR3 comprises 17 residues. The germline V gene encodes CDR1 SGDLS and CDR2 YYNGEE.

This clone occurred once. This chain links TRBV19 with TRBJ1-5, with TRBD1 identical over 7 bases. The V segment lost 7 bases and the J segment 7 bases; nucleotides outside the gene matches: 7. Germline loops: CDR1 LNHDA, CDR2 SQIVND (reference sequence). This CDR3 has 13 residues. CDR3 sequence: CASNRGIDQPQHF. The CDR3 coding sequence is TGTGCCAGTAACAGGGGAATCGACCAGCCCCAGCATTTT. The full variable domain, its missing parts supplied by reference TRBV19 and TRBJ1-5, is DGGITQSPKYLFRKEGQNVTLSCEQNLNHDAMYWYRQDPGQGLRLIYYSQIVNDFQKGDIAEGYSVSREKKESFPLTVTSAQKNPTAFYLCASNRGIDQPQHFGDGTRLSIL.

This clone was observed once. The chain uses TRBV30 and TRBJ2-7, with 9 bases lining up with TRBD1. The V segment lost 0 bases and the J segment 2 bases; nucleotides outside the gene matches: 2. The CDR3 runs to 14 residues. Germline lookup yields CDR1 GTSNPN and CDR2 SVGIG (reference sequence). The CDR3 sequence is CAWSVTGGPYEQYF. Here the CDR3 DNA reads TGTGCCTGGAGTGTGACAGGGGGGCCCTACGAGCAGTACTTC.

The chain couples TRBV7-9 to TRBJ2-1, with a weak D call TRBD2 (6 bases). Deletions cut 7 bases from V and 7 bases from J, with 20 bases between. Per germline, CDR1 SEHNR and CDR2 FQNEAQ (reference sequence). This CDR3 is built from 15 residues. The CDR3 protein is CASTISGVSWNEQFF. The CDR3 DNA follows: TGTGCCAGCACCATTAGCGGAGTCTCCTGGAATGAGCAGTTCTTC.

The gene calls are TRBV5-1 and TRBJ1-5; TRBD1 matches 7 bases. Germline V gene sequence: CDR1 SGHRS, CDR2 YFSETQ. The CDR3 runs to 15 residues. V shed 1 base, J shed 7 bases, and the junction held 8 bases outside the gene matches. CDR3 DNA sequence: TGCGCCAGCAGCTTGAGGTCAGGGGGTGACCAGCCCCAGCATTTT. Encoded protein: CASSLRSGGDQPQHF.

The chain has TRBV12-3 or TRBV12-4 and TRBJ1-2; D possibly corresponds to TRBD1 (5 bases). Deletions cut 1 base from V and 4 bases from J, with 7 bases between. The CDR3 is 13 amino acids. The DNA for the CDR3 is TGTGCCAGCAGTTTAGGGGGGACCTATGGCTACACCTTC. Translating it yields CASSLGGTYGYTF.

The chain couples TRBV18 to TRBJ1-1; D is unclear. CDR1 KGHSH and CDR2 LQKENI come from the germline V gene. CDR3 length: 13 residues. V was shortened by 8 bases and J by 0 bases, with 10 bases between the two germline ends. CDR3 residues: CASVPGVNTEAFF. The CDR3, as DNA: TGTGCCAGCGTGCCGGGAGTGAACACTGAAGCTTTCTTT.